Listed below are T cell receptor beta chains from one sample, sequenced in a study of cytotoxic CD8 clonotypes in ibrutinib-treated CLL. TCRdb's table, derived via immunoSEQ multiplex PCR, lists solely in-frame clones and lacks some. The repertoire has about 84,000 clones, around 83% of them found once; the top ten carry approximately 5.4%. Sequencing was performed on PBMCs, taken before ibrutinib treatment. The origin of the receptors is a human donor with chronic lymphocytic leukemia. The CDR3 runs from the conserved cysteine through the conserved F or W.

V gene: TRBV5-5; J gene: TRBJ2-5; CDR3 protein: CASSWGGSQETQYF
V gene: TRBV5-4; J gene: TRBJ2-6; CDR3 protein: CASSFYPGQGAGANVLTF
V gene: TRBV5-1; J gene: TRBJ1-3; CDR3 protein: CASSLEGQGADTIYF
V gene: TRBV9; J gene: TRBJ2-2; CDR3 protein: CASNQGGTGELFF
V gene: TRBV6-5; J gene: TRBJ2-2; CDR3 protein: CASSTTTGGAGELFF
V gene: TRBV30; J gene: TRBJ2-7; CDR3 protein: CAWRRGNEQYF
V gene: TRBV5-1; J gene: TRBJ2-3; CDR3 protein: CASSSQGFVEDTQYF
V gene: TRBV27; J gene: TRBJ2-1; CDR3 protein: CASNRLAGGYEQFF
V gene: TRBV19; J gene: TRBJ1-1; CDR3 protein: CASSIGYRTSTEAFF
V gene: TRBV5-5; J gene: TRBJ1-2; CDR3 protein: CASSLASVIRDNYGYTF
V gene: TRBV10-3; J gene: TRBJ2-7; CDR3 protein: CAISELLAGSKPYEQYF
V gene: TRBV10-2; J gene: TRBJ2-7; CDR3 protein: CASSDTRQATYEQYF
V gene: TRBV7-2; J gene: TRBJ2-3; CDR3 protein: CASSFGLGDTQYF
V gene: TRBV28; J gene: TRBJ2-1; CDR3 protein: CASSFFPGTSGTISYNEQFF
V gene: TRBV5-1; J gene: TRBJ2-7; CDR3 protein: CASSLAGDSNEQYF
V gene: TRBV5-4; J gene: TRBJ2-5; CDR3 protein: CASSRGTGYNQETQYF
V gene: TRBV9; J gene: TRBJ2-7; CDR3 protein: CASSVEHYPYEQYF
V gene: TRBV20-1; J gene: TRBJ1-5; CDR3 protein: CSARDGRSQHF
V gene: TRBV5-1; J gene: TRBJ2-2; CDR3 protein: CASSLAISAGELFF
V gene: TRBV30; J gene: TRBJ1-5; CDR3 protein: CAWSVERGHVQPQHF
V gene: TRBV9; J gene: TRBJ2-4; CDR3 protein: CASSIRPGLAGERNIQYF
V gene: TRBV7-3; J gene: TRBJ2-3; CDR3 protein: CASSPIGGAGGEGDTQYF
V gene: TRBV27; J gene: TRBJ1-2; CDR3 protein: CASSFRGFNGYTF
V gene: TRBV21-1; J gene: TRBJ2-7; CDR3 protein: CASSTGQGLGYEQYF
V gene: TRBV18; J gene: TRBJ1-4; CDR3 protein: CASSPDRDEKLFF
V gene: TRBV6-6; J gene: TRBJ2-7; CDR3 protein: CASSYSRDTSYEQYF
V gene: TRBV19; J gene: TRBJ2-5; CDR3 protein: CASSIEETQYF
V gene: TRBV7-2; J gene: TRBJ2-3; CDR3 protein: CASSLGLAGAADTQYF
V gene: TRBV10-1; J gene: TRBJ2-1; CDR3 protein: CASSNPGDPSSYNEQFF
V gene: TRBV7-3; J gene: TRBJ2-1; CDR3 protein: CASSSAGTLYNEQFF
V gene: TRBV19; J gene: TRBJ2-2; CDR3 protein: CASSLRQARGGVTGELFF
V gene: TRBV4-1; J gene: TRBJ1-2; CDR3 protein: CASSQDPGATYGYTF
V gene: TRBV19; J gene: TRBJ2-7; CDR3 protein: CASSPDRGSPYEQYF